This T cell receptor beta chain comes out of a study of blood T cells in healthy people across ages. Staff drew ten milliliters of peripheral blood from each donor. Primed by a sample-barcoded 5' primer and a J-beta primer mix, a second PCR proceeded for 7 to 11 cycles. TCRdb reprocessed the 5' RACE reads with MiXCR, giving one entry per CDR3 protein. The data contain about 780,000 distinct CDR3 sequences, under 80% of them singletons. The V end lost 4 bases, the J end lost 5 bases, and 13 bases lay between the germline ends. The CDR3 runs 13 residues. The germline V gene encodes CDR1 SQVTM and CDR2 ANQGSEA.

The TCR was taken from a young man in good health. The sequenced sample was blood. The chain combines TRBV29-1 with TRBJ2-3, with a weak D call TRBD1 (5 bases). This CDR3 reads CSVVEGVGDTQYF. For the CDR3, the DNA is TGCAGCGTTGTGGAAGGGGTGGGAGATACGCAGTATTTT.